The 7 T cell receptor beta chains in this list originate from one sample, sequenced in a study of shared clonotypes between healthy human individuals. Profiling relied on immunoSEQ multiplex PCR, and the TCRdb table lists in-frame clones only, not all of them. This sample has almost 700,000 clones, with under 95% found just once. CD45RO-negative CD8 cells positively selected for CCR7 made up the naive population, which excluded terminally differentiated effector memory CD45RA+ cells. Sequencing was carried out using naive CD8+ T cells sorted from blood. All receptors come from a young man in good health.

The chain recombines TRBV28 with TRBJ2-1; tentative D call: TRBD1 (6 bases). The V gene's germline CDR1 is MDHEN and CDR2 SYDVKM. This CDR3 is 18 amino acids long. V shed 3 bases and J shed 5 bases, with 23 bases lying between them. The CDR3 protein is CASSFPVYRVGTNNEQFF. The CDR3 DNA reads as TGTGCCAGCAGTTTCCCCGTCTACAGGGTAGGGACGAACAATGAGCAGTTCTTC.

This rearrangement joins TRBV5-6 to TRBJ2-7; D is possibly TRBD1 or TRBD2 (5 bases each). CDR3 length equals 14 residues. V lost 2 bases and J lost 5, with 14 bases in between. Germline CDR1 reads SGHDT; CDR2 reads YYEEEE. The CDR3 loop is CASSFGGPGDEQYF. The CDR3 DNA follows: TGTGCCAGCAGCTTTGGGGGACCTGGTGACGAGCAGTACTTC.

The rearrangement links TRBV7-9 to TRBJ1-2; D not resolved. This CDR3 contains 13 residues. The germline V gene has CDR1 SEHNR and CDR2 FQNEAQ (reference sequence). Between the trimmed V and J ends, which lost 1 base and 10 bases, there was a span of 13 bases. The DNA of the CDR3 is TGTGCCAGCAGCTTAGAAAGAACGGTTGACTACACCTTC. Translation: CASSLERTVDYTF.

The chain recombines TRBV27 with TRBJ2-7; 9 positions agree with TRBD1. V dropped 0 bases and J dropped 3; count of bases not matched to a gene: 9. The germline gives CDR1 MNHEY, CDR2 SMNVEV (reference sequence). The CDR3 has 17 amino acids. The DNA of the CDR3 is TGTGCCAGCAGTTTATCGGACCCGGGACAGGGCGGCTACGAGCAGTACTTC. Amino acid sequence: CASSLSDPGQGGYEQYF.

The chain combines TRBV2 with TRBJ1-1, with D possibly being TRBD1 (5 bases). This CDR3 spans 15 amino acids. The V gene lost 0 bases and the J gene lost 5 bases, with 13 bases spanning the gap. Germline-derived CDR1 and CDR2 are SNHLY and FYNNEI. CDR3 coding DNA: TGTGCCAGCAGTGAAGCGAAAAACAGGTTTACTGAAGCTTTCTTT. Translated, it gives CASSEAKNRFTEAFF.

The CDR3 nucleotides read TGTGCCAGCGGGGGGGGGAGGTATGAGCAGTTCTTC. It yields the protein CASGGGRYEQFF. The chain combines TRBV25-1 with TRBJ2-1; TRBD2 matches 7 bases. CDR3 length: 12 amino acids. Germline V gene data show CDR1 as MGHDK and CDR2 as SYGVNS. The junction had 6 bases not matched to a gene; V was cut back by 8 bases and J by 8 bases. Using reference TRBV25-1 and TRBJ2-1 for the parts outside the CDR3, the full variable domain is EADIYQTPRYLVIGTGKKITLECSQTMGHDKMYWYQQDPGMELHLIHYSYGVNSTEKGDLSSESTVSRIRTEHFPLTLESARPSHTSQYLCASGGGRYEQFFGPGTRLTVL.

The DNA for the CDR3 is TGTGCCAGCAGCTTAGATCTAGCGGGAATCTACGAGCAGTACTTC. The encoded protein is CASSLDLAGIYEQYF. J is TRBJ2-7 and V is TRBV7-8; 9 bases line up with TRBD2. V dropped 1 base and J dropped 3; count of bases not matched to a gene: 4. The CDR3 has 15 amino acids. From germline, CDR1 is SGHVS and CDR2 FQNEAQ.